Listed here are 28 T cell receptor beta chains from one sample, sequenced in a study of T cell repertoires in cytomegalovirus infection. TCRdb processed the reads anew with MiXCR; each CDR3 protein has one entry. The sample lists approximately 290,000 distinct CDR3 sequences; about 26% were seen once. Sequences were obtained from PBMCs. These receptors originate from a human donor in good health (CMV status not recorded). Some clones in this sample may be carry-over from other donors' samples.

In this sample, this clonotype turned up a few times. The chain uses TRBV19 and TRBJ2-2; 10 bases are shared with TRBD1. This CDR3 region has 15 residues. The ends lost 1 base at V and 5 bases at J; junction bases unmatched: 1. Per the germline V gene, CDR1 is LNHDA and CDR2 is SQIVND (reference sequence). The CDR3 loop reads CASSIAGQGTGELFF. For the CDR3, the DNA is TGTGCCAGTAGTATAGCGGGACAGGGGACCGGGGAGCTGTTTTTT.

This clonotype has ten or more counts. The CDR3 sequence is CASSSRQDSYEQYF. CDR3 coding DNA: TGTGCCAGCAGCTCCAGGCAGGACAGCTACGAGCAGTACTTC. The chain couples TRBV7-6 to TRBJ2-7; D perhaps matches TRBD1 (6 bases). The CDR3 has 14 amino acids. Trimming shortened V by 4 bases and J by 3 bases, and 13 bases separated the two germline ends. The germline V gene has CDR1 SGHVS and CDR2 FNYEAQ.

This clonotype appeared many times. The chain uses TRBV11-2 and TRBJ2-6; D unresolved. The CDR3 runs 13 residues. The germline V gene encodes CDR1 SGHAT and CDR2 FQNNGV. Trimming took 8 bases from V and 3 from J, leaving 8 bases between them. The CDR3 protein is CASDKGGANVLTF. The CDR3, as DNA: TGTGCCAGCGACAAGGGTGGGGCCAACGTCCTGACTTTC. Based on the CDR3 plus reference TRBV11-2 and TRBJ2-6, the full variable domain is EAGVAQSPRYKIIEKRQSVAFWCNPISGHATLYWYQQILGQGPKLLIQFQNNGVVDDSQLPKDRFSAERLKGVDSTLKIQPAKLEDSAVYLCASDKGGANVLTFGAGSRLTVL.

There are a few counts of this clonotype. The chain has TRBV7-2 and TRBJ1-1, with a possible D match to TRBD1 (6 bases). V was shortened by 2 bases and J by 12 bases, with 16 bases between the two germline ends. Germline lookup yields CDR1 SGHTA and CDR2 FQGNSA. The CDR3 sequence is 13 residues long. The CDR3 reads CASSLLSDSVTFF. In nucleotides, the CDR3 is TGTGCCAGCAGCTTATTATCGGACAGCGTAACTTTCTTT.

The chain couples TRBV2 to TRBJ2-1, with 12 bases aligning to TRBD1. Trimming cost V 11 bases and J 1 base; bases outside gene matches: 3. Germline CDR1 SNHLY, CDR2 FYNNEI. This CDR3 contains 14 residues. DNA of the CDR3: TGTGCCCCGGGACAGGGGGCGTCCTACAATGAGCAGTTCTTC. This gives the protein CAPGQGASYNEQFF.

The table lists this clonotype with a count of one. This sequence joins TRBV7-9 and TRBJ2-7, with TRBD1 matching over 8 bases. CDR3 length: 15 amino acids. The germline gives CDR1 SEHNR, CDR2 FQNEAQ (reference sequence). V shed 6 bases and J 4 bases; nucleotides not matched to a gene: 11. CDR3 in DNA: TGTGCCAGCAGTCAGGGCCGGACAGGGTTTTACGAGCAGTACTTC. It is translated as CASSQGRTGFYEQYF.

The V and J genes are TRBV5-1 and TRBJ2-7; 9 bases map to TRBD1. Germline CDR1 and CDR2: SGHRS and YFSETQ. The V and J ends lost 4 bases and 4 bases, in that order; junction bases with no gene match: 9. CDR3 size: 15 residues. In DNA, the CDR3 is TGCGCCAGCAGCAGGGAAACAGGGGGCCCTTACGAGCAGTACTTC. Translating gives CASSRETGGPYEQYF.

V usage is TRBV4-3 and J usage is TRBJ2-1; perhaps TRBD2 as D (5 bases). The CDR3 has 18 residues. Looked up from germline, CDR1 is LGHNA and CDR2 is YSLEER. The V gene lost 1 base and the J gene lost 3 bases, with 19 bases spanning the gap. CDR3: CASSQAAGTRAIYNEQFF. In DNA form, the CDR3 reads TGCGCCAGCAGCCAAGCCGCGGGCACCCGGGCCATCTACAATGAGCAGTTCTTC.

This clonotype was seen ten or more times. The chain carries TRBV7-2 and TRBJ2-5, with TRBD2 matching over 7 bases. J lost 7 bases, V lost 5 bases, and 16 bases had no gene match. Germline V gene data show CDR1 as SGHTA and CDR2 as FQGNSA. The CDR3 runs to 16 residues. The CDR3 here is CASSPPSGGARGTQYF. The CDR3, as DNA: TGTGCCAGCAGCCCACCGTCGGGAGGAGCTAGGGGGACCCAGTACTTC. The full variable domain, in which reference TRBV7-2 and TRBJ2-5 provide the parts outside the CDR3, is GAGVSQSPSNKVTEKGKDVELRCDPISGHTALYWYRQSLGQGLEFLIYFQGNSAPDKSGLPSDRFSAERTGGSVSTLTIQRTQQEDSAVYLCASSPPSGGARGTQYFGPGTRLLVL.

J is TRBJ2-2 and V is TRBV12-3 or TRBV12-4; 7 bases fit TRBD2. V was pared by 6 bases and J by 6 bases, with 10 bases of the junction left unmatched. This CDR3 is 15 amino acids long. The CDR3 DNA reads TGTGCCAGCAGCCTAAGGGCGGGGGTGGCCGGGGAGCTGTTTTTT. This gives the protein CASSLRAGVAGELFF.

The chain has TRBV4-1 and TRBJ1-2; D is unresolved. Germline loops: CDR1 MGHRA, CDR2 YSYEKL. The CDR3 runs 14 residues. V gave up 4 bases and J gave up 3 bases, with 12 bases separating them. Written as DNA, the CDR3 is TGCGCCAGCAGCCGGGCCCGGGCTGACTATGGCTACACCTTC. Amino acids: CASSRARADYGYTF.

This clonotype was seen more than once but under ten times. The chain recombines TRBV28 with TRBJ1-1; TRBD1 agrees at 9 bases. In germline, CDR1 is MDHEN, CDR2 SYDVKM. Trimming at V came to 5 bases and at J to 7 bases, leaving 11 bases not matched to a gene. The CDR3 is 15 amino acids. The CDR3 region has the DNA TGTGCCAGCAGTCCGGGGGGGACAGGGAAAGGTGAAGCTTTCTTT. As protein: CASSPGGTGKGEAFF. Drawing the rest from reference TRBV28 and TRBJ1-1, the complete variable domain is DVKVTQSSRYLVKRTGEKVFLECVQDMDHENMFWYRQDPGLGLRLIYFSYDVKMKEKGDIPEGYSVSREKKERFSLILESASTNQTSMYLCASSPGGTGKGEAFFGQGTRLTVV.

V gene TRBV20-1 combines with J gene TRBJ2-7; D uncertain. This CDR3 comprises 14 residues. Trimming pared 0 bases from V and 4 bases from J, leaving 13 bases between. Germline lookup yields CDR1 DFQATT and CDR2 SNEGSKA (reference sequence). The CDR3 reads CSARDLGRRYEQYF. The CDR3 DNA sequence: TGCAGTGCTAGAGATCTCGGACGTAGATACGAGCAGTACTTC.

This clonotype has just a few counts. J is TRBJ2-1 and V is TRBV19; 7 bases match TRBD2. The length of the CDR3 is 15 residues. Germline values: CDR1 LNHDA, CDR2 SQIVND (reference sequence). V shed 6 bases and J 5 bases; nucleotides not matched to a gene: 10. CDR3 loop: CASSPASGVNNEQFF. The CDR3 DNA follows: TGTGCCAGTAGCCCCGCCAGCGGGGTCAACAATGAGCAGTTCTTC.

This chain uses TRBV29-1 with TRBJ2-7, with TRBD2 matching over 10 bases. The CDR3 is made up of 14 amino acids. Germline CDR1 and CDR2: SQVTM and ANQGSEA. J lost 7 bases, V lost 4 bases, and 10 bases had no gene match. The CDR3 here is CSVGWLAGAKEQYF. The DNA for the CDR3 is TGCAGCGTTGGATGGCTAGCGGGAGCGAAGGAGCAGTACTTC.

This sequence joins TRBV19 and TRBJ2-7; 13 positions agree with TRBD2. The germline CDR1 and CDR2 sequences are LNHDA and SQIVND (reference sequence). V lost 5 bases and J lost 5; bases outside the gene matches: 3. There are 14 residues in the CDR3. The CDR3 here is CASSGTSGINEQYF. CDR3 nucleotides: TGTGCCAGTAGTGGGACTAGCGGGATTAACGAGCAGTACTTC.

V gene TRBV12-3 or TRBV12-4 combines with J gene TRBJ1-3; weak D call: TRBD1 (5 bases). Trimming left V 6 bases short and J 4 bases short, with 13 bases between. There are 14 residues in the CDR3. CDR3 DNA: TGTGCCAGCAGGGATACGGGGGTGGGAAACACCATATATTTT. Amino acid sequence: CASRDTGVGNTIYF.

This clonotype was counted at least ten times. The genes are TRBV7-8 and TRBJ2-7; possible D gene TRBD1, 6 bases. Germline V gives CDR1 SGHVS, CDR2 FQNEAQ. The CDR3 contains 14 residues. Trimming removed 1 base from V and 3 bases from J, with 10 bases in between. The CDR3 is CASSLVTGSYEQYF. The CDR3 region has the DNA TGTGCCAGCAGCTTAGTTACAGGGAGCTACGAGCAGTACTTC. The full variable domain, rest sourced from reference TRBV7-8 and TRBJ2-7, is GAGVSQSPRYKVAKRGQDVALRCDPISGHVSLFWYQQALGQGPEFLTYFQNEAQLDKSGLPSDRFFAERPEGSVSTLKIQRTQQEDSAVYLCASSLVTGSYEQYFGPGTRLTVT.

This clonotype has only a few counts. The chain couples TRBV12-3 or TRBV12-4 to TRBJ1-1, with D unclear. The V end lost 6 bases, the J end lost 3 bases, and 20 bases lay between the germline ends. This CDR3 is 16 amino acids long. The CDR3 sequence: CASRSQRRIGDTEAFF. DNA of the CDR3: TGTGCCAGCAGATCCCAAAGGCGGATTGGCGACACTGAAGCTTTCTTT.

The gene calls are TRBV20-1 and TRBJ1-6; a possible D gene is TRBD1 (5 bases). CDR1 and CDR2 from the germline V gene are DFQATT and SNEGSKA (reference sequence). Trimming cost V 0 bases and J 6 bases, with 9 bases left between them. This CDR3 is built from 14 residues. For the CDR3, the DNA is TGCAGTGCTAGAGAGCCAGGGTTTAATTCACCCCTCCACTTT. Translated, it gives CSAREPGFNSPLHF.

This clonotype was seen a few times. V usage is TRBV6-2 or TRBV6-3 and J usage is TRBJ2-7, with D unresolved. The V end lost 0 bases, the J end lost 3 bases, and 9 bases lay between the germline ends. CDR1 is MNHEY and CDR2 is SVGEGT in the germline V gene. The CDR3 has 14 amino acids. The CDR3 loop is CASSYSGSYYEQYF. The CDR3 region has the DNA TGTGCCAGCAGTTACTCGGGGTCATACTACGAGCAGTACTTC.

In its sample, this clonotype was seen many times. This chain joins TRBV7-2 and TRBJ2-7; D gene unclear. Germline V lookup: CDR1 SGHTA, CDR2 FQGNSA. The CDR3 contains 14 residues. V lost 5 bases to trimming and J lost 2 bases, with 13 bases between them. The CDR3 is CASSPWFGAYEQYF. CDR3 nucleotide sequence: TGTGCCAGCAGCCCTTGGTTTGGGGCCTACGAGCAGTACTTC. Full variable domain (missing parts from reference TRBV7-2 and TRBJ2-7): GAGVSQSPSNKVTEKGKDVELRCDPISGHTALYWYRQSLGQGLEFLIYFQGNSAPDKSGLPSDRFSAERTGGSVSTLTIQRTQQEDSAVYLCASSPWFGAYEQYFGPGTRLTVT.

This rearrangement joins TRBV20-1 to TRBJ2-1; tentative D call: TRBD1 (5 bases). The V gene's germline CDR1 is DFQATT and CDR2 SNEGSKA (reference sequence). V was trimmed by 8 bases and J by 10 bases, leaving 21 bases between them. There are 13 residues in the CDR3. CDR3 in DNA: TGCAGTAGAAGGGCTGCAGGGCTCGCGGAGCAGTTCTTC. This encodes CSRRAAGLAEQFF.

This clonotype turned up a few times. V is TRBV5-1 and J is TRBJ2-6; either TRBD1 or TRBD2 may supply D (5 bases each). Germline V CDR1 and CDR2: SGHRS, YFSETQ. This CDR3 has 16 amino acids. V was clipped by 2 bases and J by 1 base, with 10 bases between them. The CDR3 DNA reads TGCGCCAGCAGCTTTCGACAGCGGTCTGGGGCCAACGTCCTGACTTTC. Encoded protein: CASSFRQRSGANVLTF.

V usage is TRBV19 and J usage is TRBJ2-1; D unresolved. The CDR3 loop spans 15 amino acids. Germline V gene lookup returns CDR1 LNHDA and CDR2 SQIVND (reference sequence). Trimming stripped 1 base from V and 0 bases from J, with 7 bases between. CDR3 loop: CASSIGSLSYNEQFF. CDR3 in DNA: TGTGCCAGTAGTATAGGCTCTCTCTCCTACAATGAGCAGTTCTTC.

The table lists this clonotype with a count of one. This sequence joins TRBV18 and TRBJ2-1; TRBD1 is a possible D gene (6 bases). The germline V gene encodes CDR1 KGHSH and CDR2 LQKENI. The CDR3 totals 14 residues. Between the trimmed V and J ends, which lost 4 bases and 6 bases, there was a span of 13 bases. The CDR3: CASSREQGRNEQFF. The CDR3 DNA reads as TGTGCCAGCTCACGGGAACAGGGACGCAATGAGCAGTTCTTC.

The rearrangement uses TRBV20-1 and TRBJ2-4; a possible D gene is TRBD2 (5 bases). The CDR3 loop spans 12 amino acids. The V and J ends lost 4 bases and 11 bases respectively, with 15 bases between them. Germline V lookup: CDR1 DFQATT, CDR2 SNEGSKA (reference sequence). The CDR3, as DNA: TGCAGTGCTAACGACGGGGTAACCCTTCAGTACTTC. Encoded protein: CSANDGVTLQYF.

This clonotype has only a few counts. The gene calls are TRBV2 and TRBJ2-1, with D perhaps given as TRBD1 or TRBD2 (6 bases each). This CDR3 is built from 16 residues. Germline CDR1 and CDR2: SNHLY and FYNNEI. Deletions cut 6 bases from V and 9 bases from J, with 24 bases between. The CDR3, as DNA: TGTGCCAGCAGGGACATCATTGGGGGGCTGACGCCTGAGCAGTTCTTC. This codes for CASRDIIGGLTPEQFF.